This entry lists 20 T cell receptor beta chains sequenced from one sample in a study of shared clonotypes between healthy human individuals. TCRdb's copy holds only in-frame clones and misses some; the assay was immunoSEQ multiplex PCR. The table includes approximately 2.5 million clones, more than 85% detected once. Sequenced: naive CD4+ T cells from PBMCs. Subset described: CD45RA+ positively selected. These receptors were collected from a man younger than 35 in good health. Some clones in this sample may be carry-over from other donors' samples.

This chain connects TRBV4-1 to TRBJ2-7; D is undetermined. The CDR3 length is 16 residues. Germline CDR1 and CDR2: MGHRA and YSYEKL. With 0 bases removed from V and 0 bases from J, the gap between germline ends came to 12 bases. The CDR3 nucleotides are TGCGCCAGCAGCCAAGATTGGGATGTGACCTCCTACGAGCAGTACTTC. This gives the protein CASSQDWDVTSYEQYF.

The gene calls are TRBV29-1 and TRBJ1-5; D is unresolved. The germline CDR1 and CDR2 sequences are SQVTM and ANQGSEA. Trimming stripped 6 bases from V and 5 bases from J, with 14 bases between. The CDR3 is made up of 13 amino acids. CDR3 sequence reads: CSVADGGYQPQHF. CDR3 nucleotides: TGCAGCGTAGCGGACGGAGGCTATCAGCCCCAGCATTTT.

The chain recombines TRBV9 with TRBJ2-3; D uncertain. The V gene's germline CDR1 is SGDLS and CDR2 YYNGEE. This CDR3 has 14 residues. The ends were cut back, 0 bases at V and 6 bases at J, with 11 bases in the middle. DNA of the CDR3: TGTGCCAGCAGCGTAGGACTTGCCGAGGATACGCAGTATTTT. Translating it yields CASSVGLAEDTQYF.

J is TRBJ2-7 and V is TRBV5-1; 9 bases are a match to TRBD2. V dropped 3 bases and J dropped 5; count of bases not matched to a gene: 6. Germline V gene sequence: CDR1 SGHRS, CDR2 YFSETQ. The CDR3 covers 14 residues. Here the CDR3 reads CASSSGASGNEQYF. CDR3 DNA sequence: TGCGCCAGCAGCTCAGGTGCTAGCGGGAACGAGCAGTACTTC.

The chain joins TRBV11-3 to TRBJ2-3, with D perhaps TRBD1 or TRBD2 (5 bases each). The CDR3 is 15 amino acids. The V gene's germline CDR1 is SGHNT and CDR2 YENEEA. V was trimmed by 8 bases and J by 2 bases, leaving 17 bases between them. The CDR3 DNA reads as TGTGCCAGCGGCCCCGGGGCGGCTTCCACAGATACGCAGTATTTT. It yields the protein CASGPGAASTDTQYF.

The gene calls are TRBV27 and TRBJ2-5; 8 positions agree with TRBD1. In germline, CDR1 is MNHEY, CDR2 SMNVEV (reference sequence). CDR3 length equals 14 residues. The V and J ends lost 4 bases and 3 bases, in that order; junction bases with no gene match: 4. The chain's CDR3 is CASSSGGTEETQYF. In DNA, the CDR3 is TGTGCCAGCAGTTCAGGGGGCACGGAAGAGACCCAGTACTTC.

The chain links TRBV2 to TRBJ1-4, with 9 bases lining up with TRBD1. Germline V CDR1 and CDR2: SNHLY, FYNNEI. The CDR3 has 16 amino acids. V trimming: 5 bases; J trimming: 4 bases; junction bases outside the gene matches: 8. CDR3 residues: CASSHTGGSYNEKLFF. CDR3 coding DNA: TGTGCCAGCAGTCATACAGGGGGCTCTTATAATGAAAAACTGTTTTTT.

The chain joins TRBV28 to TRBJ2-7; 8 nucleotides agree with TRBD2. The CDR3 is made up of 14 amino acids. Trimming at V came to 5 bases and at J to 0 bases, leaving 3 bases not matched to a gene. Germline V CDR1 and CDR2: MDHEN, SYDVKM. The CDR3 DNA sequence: TGTGCCAGCAGTCGTAGCGGGATCTCCTACGAGCAGTACTTC. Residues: CASSRSGISYEQYF.

The CDR3 here is CASSVQGYEQYF. In DNA form, the CDR3 reads TGTGCCAGCAGTGTTCAGGGCTACGAGCAGTACTTC. The chain carries TRBV6-1 and TRBJ2-7; weak D call: TRBD1 (5 bases). This CDR3 has 12 amino acids. The V and J ends lost 4 bases and 3 bases respectively, with 7 bases between them. From germline, CDR1 is MNHNS and CDR2 SASEGT.

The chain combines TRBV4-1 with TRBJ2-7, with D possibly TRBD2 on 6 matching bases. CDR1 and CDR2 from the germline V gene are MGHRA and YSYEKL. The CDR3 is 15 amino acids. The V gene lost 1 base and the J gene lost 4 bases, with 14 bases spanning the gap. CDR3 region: CASSQGPGAQYEQYF. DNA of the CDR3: TGCGCCAGCAGCCAAGGACCGGGAGCTCAGTACGAGCAGTACTTC.

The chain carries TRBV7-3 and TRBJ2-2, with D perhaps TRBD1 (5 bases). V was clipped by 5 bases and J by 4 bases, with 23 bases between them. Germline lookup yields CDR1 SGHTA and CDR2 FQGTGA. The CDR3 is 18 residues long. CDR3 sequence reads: CASSPQSTGWGITGELFF. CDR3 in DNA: TGTGCCAGCAGCCCACAGTCCACAGGTTGGGGAATCACCGGGGAGCTGTTTTTT.

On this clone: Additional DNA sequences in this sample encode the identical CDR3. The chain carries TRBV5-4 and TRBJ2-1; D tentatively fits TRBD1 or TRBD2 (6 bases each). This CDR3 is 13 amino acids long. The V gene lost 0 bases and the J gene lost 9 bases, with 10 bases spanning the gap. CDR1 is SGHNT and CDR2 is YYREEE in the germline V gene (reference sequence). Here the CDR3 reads CASSLAGAAEQFF. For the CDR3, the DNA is TGTGCCAGCAGCTTGGCGGGGGCGGCTGAGCAGTTCTTC.

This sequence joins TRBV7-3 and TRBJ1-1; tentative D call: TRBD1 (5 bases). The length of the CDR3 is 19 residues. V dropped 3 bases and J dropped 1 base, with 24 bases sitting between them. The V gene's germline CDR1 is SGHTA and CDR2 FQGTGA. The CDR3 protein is CASSLGLLDVATSNTEAFF. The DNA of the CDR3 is TGTGCCAGCAGCTTGGGGCTCCTGGACGTGGCTACGTCGAACACTGAAGCTTTCTTT.

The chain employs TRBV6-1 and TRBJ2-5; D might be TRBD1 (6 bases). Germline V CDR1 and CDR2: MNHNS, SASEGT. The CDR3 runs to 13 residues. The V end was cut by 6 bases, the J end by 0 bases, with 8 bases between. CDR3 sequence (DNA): TGTGCCAGCAGCCGACAGGACCAAGAGACCCAGTACTTC. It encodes CASSRQDQETQYF.

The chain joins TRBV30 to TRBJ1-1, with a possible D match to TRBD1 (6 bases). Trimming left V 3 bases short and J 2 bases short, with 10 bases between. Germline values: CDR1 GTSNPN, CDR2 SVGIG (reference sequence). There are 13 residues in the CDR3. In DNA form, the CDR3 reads TGTGCCTGGAGCGGACAGTCAAACACTGAAGCTTTCTTT. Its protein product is CAWSGQSNTEAFF.

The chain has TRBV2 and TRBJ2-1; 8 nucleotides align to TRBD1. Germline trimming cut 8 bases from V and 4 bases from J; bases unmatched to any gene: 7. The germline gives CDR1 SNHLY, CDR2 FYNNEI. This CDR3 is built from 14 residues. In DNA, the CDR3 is TGTGCCAGCTCACCTTGGGACAGGTACAATGAGCAGTTCTTC. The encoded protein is CASSPWDRYNEQFF.

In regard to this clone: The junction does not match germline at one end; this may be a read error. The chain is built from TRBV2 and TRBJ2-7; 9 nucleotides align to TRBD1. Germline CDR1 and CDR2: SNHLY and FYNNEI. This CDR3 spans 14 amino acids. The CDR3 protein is CASSEGDRGSEQYF. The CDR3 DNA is TGTGCCAGCAGCGAAGGTGACAGGGGGAGCGAGCAGTACTTC.

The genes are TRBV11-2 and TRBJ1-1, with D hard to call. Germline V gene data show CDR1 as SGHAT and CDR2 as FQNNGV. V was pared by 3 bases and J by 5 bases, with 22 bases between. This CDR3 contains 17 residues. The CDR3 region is CASSFGTARWSGTEAFF. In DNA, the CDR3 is TGTGCCAGCAGCTTTGGAACTGCCAGGTGGAGTGGAACTGAAGCTTTCTTT.

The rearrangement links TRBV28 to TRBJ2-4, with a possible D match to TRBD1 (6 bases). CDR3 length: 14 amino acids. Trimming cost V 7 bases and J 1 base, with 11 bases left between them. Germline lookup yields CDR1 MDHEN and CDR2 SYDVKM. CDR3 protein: CASTFGQAKNIQYF. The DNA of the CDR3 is TGTGCCAGCACCTTCGGACAGGCCAAAAACATTCAGTACTTC.

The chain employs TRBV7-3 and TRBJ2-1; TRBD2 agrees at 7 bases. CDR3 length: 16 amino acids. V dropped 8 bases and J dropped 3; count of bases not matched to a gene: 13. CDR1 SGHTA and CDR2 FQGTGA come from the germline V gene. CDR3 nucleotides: TGTGCCAGCCGACTCGACCGGGCTAGCGGCTACAATGAGCAGTTCTTC. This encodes CASRLDRASGYNEQFF.